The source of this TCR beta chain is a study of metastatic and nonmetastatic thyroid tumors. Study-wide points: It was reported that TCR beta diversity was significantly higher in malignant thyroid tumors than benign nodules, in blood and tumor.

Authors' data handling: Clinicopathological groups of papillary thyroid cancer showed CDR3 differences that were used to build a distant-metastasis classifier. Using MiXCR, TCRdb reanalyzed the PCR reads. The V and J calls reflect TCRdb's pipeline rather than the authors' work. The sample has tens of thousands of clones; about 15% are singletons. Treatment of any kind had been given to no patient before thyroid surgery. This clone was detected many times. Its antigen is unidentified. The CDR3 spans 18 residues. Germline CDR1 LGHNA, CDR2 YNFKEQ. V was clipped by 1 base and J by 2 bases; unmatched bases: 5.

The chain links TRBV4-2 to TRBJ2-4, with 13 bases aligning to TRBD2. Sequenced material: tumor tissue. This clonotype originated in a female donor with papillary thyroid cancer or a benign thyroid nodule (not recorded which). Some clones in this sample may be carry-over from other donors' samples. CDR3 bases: TGTGCCAGCAGCCAAGGACTAGCGGGAGGTTCACCCAAAAACATTCAGTACTTC. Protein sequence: CASSQGLAGGSPKNIQYF.